The 9 T cell receptor beta chains listed next were all sequenced from one sample in a study of cytotoxic CD8 clonotypes in ibrutinib-treated CLL (dated by TCRdb to about 2021). Taken with the paper, the label for time point translates to: less than 30 months on ibrutinib. Libraries were made using the immunoSEQ multiplex PCR assay. Sourced from immuneACCESS, this table was stored by TCRdb with only in-frame sequences that have V and J called. A share of the clones is absent; for the studies checked, an unresolved V gene accounts for under half, and the remainder has no known explanation. In all, the sample holds roughly 170,000 clones, and less than 85% of those were seen once. The ten largest account for about 5% of the sample. Source: PBMCs, taken after 24 months of ibrutinib treatment. The receptors come from a human donor with chronic lymphocytic leukemia.

The chain joins TRBV7-2 to TRBJ1-4; TRBD1 might be the D (6 bases). CDR1 and CDR2 from the germline V gene are SGHTA and FQGNSA. V was pared by 5 bases and J by 8 bases, with 15 bases between. The CDR3 covers 14 residues. The CDR3 sequence: CASSTGGVGEKLFF. The CDR3 nucleotides read TGTGCCAGCAGCACGGGGGGCGTAGGGGAAAAACTGTTTTTT.

The chain recombines TRBV29-1 with TRBJ1-5, with TRBD1 matching over 7 bases. Germline V CDR1 and CDR2: SQVTM, ANQGSEA. V shed 6 bases and J 3 bases; nucleotides not matched to a gene: 11. The CDR3 length is 15 residues. The CDR3 spells CSVIGEGANNQPQHF. In DNA, the CDR3 is TGCAGCGTGATTGGGGAGGGGGCAAACAATCAGCCCCAGCATTTT.

The chain employs TRBV6-1 and TRBJ2-7; 8 bases align to TRBD2. V lost 4 bases, J lost 3 bases, and 14 bases stayed unmatched. The CDR3 has 17 amino acids. Germline assignment: CDR1 MNHNS and CDR2 SASEGT. The CDR3: CASSVTSARPLDYEQYF. CDR3 sequence (DNA): TGTGCCAGCAGTGTGACTAGCGCTAGGCCTCTTGACTACGAGCAGTACTTC.

As for this clone: A clone one base away is much larger, so this may be a read error. V usage is TRBV6-1 and J usage is TRBJ1-5; 9 positions agree with TRBD1. Germline V gene lookup returns CDR1 MNHNS and CDR2 SASEGT. This CDR3 is built from 12 residues. J lost 5 bases, V lost 8 bases, and 1 base had no gene match. CDR3 sequence (DNA): TGTGCCAGCGGGACAGGGTATCAGCCCCAGCATTTT. It is translated as CASGTGYQPQHF.

This rearrangement joins TRBV5-5 to TRBJ2-7; TRBD1 matches at 7 bases. The CDR3 contains 14 residues. With V trimmed by 4 bases and J by 1 base, 5 bases remained unmatched. Germline CDR1 reads SGHKS; CDR2 reads YYEKEE (reference sequence). CDR3 loop: CASSRQGTSYEQYF. The DNA for the CDR3 is TGTGCCAGCAGCAGACAGGGAACATCCTACGAGCAGTACTTC.

The V call is TRBV5-5, the J call TRBJ2-7; 10 bases line up with TRBD2. Trimming at V came to 4 bases and at J to 3 bases, leaving 4 bases not matched to a gene. The CDR3 runs 14 residues. CDR1 is SGHKS and CDR2 is YYEKEE in the germline V gene (reference sequence). DNA for the CDR3: TGTGCCAGCAGCCGGACTAGCGGAGACTACGAGCAGTACTTC. Translation: CASSRTSGDYEQYF.

V usage is TRBV30 and J usage is TRBJ1-4; D is uncertain. Germline CDR1 is GTSNPN and CDR2 is SVGIG (reference sequence). Trimming took 0 bases from V and 10 from J, leaving 9 bases between them. This CDR3 spans 12 amino acids. CDR3 DNA sequence: TGTGCCTGGAGTGTACATCTGGGAAAACTGTTTTTT. It translates to CAWSVHLGKLFF.

V is TRBV5-1 and J is TRBJ1-2; 8 nucleotides align to TRBD1. CDR1 is SGHRS and CDR2 is YFSETQ in the germline V gene. The CDR3 length is 13 residues. V lost 7 bases to trimming and J lost 4 bases; unmatched junction nucleotides: 6. In DNA, the CDR3 is TGCGCCAGCCGCGACAGGGGTACCTATGGCTACACCTTC. Amino acid sequence: CASRDRGTYGYTF. Full variable domain (outside the CDR3, taken from reference TRBV5-1 and TRBJ1-2): KAGVTQTPRYLIKTRGQQVTLSCSPISGHRSVSWYQQTPGQGLQFLFEYFSETQRNKGNFPGRFSGRQFSNSRSEMNVSTLELGDSALYLCASRDRGTYGYTFGSGTRLTVV.

The rearrangement joins TRBV5-4 to TRBJ1-1; 10 bases are shared with TRBD1. The CDR3 is made up of 15 amino acids. V shed 4 bases and J 2 bases; nucleotides not matched to a gene: 5. Per the germline V gene, CDR1 is SGHNT and CDR2 is YYREEE (reference sequence). The CDR3 loop is CASSRGQGQNTEAFF. The CDR3 DNA is TGTGCCAGCAGCCGGGGACAGGGGCAAAACACTGAAGCTTTCTTT.